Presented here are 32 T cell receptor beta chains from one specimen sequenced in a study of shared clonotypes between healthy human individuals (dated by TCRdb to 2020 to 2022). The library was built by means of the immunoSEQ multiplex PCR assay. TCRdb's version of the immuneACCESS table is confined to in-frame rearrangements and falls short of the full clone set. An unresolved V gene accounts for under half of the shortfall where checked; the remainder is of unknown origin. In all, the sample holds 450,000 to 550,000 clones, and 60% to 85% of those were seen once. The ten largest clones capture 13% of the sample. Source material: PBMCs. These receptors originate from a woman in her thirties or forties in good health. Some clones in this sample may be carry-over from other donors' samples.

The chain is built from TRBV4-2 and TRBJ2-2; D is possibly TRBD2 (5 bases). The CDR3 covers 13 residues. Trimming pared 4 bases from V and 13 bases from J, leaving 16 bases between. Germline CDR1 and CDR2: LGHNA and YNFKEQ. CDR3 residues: CASSRTAQEVLFF. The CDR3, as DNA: TGTGCCAGCAGCCGGACCGCGCAGGAGGTGCTGTTTTTT.

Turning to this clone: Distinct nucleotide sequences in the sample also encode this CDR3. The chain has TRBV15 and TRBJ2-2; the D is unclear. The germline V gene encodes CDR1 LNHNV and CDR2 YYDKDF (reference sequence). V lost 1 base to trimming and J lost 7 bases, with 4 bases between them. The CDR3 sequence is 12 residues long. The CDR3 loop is CATSRVRGELFF. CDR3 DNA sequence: TGTGCCACCAGCAGAGTTCGCGGGGAGCTGTTTTTT.

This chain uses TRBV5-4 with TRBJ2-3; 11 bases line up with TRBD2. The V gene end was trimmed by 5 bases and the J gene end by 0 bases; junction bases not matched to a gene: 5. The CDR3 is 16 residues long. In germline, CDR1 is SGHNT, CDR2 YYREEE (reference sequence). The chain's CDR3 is CASRPGLAESTDTQYF. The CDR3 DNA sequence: TGTGCCAGCAGACCGGGACTAGCGGAAAGCACAGATACGCAGTATTTT.

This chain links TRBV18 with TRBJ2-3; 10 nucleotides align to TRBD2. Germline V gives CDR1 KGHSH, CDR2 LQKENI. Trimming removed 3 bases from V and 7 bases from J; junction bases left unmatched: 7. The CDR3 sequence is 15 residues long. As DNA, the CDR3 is TGTGCCAGCTCACCTCCGGGACTAGCGTCATATACGCAGTATTTT. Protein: CASSPPGLASYTQYF.

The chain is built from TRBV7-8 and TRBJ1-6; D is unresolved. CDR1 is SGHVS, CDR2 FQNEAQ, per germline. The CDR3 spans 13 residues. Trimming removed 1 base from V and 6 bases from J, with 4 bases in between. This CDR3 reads CASSLGGNSPLHF. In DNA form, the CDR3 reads TGTGCCAGCAGCTTAGGCGGTAATTCACCCCTCCACTTT.

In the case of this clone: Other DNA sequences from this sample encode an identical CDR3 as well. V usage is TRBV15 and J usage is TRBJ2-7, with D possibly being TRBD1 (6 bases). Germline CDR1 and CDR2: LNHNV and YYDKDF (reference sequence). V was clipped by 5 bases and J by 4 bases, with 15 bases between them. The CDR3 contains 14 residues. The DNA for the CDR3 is TGTGCCACCAGCCCCGAGGGGGTGGGTTACGAGCAGTACTTC. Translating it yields CATSPEGVGYEQYF.

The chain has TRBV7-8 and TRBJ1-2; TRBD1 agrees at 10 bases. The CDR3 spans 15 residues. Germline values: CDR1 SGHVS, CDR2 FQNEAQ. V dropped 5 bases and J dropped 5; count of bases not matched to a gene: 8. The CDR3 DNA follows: TGTGCCAGCAGCCCCAAGCGACAGGGGGCTTATGGCTACACCTTC. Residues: CASSPKRQGAYGYTF.

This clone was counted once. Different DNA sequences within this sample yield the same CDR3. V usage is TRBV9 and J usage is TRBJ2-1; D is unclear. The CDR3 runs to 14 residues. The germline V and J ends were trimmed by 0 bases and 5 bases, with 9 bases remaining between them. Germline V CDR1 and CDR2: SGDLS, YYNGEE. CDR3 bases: TGTGCCAGCAGCGTAGGGCCGACGGACAATGAGCAGTTCTTC. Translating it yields CASSVGPTDNEQFF.

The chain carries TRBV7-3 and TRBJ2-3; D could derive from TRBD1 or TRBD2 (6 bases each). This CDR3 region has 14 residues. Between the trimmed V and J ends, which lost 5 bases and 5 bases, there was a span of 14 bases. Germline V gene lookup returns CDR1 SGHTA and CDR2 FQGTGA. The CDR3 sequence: CASSPGAAGDTQYF. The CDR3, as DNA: TGTGCCAGCAGCCCAGGGGCAGCGGGAGATACGCAGTATTTT.

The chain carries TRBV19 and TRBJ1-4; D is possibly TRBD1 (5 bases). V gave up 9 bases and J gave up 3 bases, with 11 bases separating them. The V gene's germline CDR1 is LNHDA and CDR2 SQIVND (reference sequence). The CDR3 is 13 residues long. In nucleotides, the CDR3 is TGTGCCAGCCGCCGGGACGCTAATGAAAAACTGTTTTTT. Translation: CASRRDANEKLFF. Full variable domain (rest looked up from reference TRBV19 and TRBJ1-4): DGGITQSPKYLFRKEGQNVTLSCEQNLNHDAMYWYRQDPGQGLRLIYYSQIVNDFQKGDIAEGYSVSREKKESFPLTVTSAQKNPTAFYLCASRRDANEKLFFGSGTQLSVL.

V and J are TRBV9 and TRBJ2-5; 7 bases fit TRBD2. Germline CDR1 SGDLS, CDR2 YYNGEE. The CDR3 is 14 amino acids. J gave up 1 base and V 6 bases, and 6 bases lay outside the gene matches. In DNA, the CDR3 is TGTGCCAGCAACGGGGGGACTATCCAAGAGACCCAGTACTTC. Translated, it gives CASNGGTIQETQYF.

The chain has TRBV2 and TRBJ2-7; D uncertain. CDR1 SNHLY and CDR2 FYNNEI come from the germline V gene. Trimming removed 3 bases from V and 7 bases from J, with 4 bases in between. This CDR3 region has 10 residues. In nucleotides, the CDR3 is TGTGCCAGCAGTGAGTTTGAGCAGTACTTC. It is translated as CASSEFEQYF.

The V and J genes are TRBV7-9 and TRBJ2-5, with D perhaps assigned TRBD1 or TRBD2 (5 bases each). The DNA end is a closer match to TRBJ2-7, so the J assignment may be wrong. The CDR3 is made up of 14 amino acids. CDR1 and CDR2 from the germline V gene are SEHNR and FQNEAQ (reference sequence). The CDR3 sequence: CASSPRDRSYEQYF. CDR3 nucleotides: TGTGCCAGCAGCCCCCGGGACCGCTCCTACGAGCAGTACTTC.

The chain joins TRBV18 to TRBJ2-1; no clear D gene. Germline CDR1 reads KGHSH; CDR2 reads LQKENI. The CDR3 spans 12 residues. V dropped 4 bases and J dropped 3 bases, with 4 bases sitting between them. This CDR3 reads CASSRGYNEQFF. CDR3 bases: TGTGCCAGCTCACGGGGCTACAATGAGCAGTTCTTC.

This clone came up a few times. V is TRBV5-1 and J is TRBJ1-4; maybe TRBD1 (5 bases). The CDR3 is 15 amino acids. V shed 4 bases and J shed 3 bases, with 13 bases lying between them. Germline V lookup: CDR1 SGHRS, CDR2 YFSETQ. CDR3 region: CASSRGLGPNEKLFF. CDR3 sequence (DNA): TGCGCCAGCAGCCGGGGACTTGGGCCTAATGAAAAACTGTTTTTT.

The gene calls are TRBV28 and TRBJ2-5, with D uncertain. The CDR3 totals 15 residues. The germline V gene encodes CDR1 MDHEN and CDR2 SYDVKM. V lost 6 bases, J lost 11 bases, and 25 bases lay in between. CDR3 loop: CASRSPVGATSEQYF. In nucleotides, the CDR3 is TGTGCCAGCAGATCCCCCGTGGGCGCGACGTCGGAGCAGTACTTC.

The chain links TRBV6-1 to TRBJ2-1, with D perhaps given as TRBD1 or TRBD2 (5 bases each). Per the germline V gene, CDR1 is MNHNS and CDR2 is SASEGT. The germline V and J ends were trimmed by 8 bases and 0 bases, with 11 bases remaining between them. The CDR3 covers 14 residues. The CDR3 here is CASGAGLSYNEQFF. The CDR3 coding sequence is TGTGCCAGCGGGGCGGGTCTCTCCTACAATGAGCAGTTCTTC.

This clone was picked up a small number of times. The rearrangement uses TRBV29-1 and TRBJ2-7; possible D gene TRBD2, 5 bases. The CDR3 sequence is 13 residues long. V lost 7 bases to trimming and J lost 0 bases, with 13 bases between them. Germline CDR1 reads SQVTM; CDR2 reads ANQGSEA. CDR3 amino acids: CSGLGANSYEQYF. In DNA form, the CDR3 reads TGCAGCGGCTTGGGAGCCAACTCCTACGAGCAGTACTTC.

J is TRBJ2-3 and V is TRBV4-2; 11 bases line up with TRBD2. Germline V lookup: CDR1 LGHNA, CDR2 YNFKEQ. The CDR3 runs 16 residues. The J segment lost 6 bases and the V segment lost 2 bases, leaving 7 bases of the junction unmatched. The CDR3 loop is CASSQRSGRASDTQYF. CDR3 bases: TGTGCCAGCAGCCAACGTAGCGGGAGGGCAAGTGATACGCAGTATTTT.

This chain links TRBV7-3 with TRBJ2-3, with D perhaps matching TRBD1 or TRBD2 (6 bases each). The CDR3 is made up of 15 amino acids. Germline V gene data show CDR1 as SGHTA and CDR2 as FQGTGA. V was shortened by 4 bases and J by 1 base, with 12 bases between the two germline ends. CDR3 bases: TGTGCCAGCAGCTCGGAGGGGGGTCGCACAGATACGCAGTATTTT. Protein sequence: CASSSEGGRTDTQYF.

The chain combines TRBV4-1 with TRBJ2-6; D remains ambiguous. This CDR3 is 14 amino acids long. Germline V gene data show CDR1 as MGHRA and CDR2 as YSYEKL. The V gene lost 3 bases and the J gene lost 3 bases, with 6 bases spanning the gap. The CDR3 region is CASSQLVGANVLTF. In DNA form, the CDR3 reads TGCGCCAGCAGCCAGTTAGTTGGGGCCAACGTCCTGACTTTC.

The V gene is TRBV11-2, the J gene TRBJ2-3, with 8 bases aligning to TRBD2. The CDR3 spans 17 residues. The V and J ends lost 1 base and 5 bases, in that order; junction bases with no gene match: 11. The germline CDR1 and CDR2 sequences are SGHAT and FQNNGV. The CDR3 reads CASSLGSGTSAGDTQYF. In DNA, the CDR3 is TGTGCCAGCAGCTTAGGTTCCGGGACTAGTGCCGGAGATACGCAGTATTTT.

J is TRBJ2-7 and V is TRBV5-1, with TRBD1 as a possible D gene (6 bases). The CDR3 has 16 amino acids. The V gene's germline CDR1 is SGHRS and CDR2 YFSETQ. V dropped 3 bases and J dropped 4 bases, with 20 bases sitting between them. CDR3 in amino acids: CASSSNTGSLSYEQYF. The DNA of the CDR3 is TGCGCCAGCAGCTCCAACACAGGGAGTTTGTCTTACGAGCAGTACTTC.

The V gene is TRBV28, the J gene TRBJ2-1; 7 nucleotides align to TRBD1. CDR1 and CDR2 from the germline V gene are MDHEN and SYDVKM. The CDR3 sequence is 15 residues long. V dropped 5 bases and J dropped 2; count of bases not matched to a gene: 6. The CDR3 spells CASSDTGEPYNEQFF. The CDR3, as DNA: TGTGCCAGCAGTGATACAGGGGAACCCTACAATGAGCAGTTCTTC.

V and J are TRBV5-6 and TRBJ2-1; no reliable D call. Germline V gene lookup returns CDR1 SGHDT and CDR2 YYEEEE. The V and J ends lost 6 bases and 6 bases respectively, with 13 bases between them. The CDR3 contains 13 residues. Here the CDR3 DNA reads TGTGCCAGCACCCCTTCGCCCTCCAATGAGCAGTTCTTC. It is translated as CASTPSPSNEQFF.

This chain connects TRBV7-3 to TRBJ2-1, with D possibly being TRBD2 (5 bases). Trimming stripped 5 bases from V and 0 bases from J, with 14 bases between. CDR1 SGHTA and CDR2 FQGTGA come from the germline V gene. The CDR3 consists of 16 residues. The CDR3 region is CASSRTASSSYNEQFF. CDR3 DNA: TGTGCCAGCAGCCGCACTGCTAGCAGCTCCTACAATGAGCAGTTCTTC. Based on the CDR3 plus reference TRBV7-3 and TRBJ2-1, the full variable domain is GAGVSQTPSNKVTEKGKYVELRCDPISGHTALYWYRQSLGQGPEFLIYFQGTGAADDSGLPNDRFFAVRPEGSVSTLKIQRTERGDSAVYLCASSRTASSSYNEQFFGPGTRLTVL.

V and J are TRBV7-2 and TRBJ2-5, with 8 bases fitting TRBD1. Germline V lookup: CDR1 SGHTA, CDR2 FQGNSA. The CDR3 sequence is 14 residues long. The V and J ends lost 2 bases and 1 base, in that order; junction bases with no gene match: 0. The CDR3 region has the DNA TGTGCCAGCAGCTTACAGGGGGCCCAAGAGACCCAGTACTTC. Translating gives CASSLQGAQETQYF.

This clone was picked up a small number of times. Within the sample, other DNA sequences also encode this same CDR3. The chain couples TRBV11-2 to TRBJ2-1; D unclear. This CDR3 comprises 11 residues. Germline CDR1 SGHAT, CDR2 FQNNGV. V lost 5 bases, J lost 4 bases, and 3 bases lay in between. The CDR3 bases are TGTGCCAGCAGCCCGTACAATGAGCAGTTCTTC. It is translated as CASSPYNEQFF.

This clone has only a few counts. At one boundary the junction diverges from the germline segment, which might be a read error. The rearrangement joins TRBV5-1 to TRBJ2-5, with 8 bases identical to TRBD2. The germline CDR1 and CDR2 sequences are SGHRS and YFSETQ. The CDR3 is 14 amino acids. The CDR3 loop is CASRLGSGTETQYF. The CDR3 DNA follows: TGCGCCAGCAGGTTGGGTAGCGGGACAGAGACCCAGTACTTC.

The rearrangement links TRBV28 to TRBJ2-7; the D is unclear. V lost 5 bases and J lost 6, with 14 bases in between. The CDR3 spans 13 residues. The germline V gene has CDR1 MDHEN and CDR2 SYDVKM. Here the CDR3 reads CASSRRLFGEQYF. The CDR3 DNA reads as TGTGCCAGCAGTCGCCGGTTGTTTGGCGAGCAGTACTTC.

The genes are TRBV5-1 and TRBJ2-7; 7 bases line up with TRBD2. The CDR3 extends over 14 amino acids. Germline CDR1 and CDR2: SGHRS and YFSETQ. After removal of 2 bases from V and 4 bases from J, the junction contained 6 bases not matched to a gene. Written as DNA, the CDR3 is TGCGCCAGCAGCTTCGGCGGGAGTGGGTACGAGCAGTACTTC. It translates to CASSFGGSGYEQYF.

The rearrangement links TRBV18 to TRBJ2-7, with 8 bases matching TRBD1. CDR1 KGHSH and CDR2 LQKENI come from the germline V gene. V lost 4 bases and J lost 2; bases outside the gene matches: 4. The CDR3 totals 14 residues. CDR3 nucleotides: TGTGCCAGCTCACAAGACAGGGGAACCTACGAGCAGTACTTC. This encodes CASSQDRGTYEQYF.